Listed here are 15 T cell receptor beta chains from one sample, sequenced in a study of shared clonotypes between healthy human individuals. The repertoire was sequenced with immunoSEQ multiplex PCR; TCRdb's copy has only in-frame clones and lacks some. The table shows roughly 1,100,000 clones, with 75% occurring only once. Source material: memory CD4+ T cells sorted from blood. The subset was: CD45RA-negative fraction. These receptors all come from a man aged 18 to 35 in good health.

Notes on this clone: Other DNA sequences in this sample translate to the same CDR3. This chain connects TRBV7-2 to TRBJ1-5, with a possible D match to TRBD1 (5 bases). V was cut by 1 base and J by 2 bases, with 6 bases left in between. The CDR3 runs to 14 residues. CDR1 SGHTA and CDR2 FQGNSA come from the germline V gene. The CDR3 spells CASSLVQGNQPQHF. The DNA of the CDR3 is TGTGCCAGCAGCTTAGTACAGGGCAATCAGCCCCAGCATTTT.

V and J are TRBV5-1 and TRBJ2-1; unclear D gene. This CDR3 contains 14 residues. Germline CDR1 reads SGHRS; CDR2 reads YFSETQ. Trimming removed 7 bases at V and 0 bases at J, with 11 bases between. CDR3 sequence: CASSREDSYNEQFF. The DNA for the CDR3 is TGCGCCAGCTCCAGAGAGGACTCCTACAATGAGCAGTTCTTC.

The V and J genes are TRBV9 and TRBJ1-4; the D is unclear. The V gene lost 4 bases and the J gene lost 0 bases, with 13 bases spanning the gap. CDR1 SGDLS and CDR2 YYNGEE come from the germline V gene. This CDR3 comprises 16 residues. This CDR3 reads CASSPRWGATNEKLFF. The CDR3 nucleotides are TGTGCCAGCAGCCCGCGATGGGGTGCAACTAATGAAAAACTGTTTTTT.

This chain connects TRBV5-1 to TRBJ1-5, with D hard to call. V gave up 0 bases and J gave up 4 bases, with 5 bases separating them. From germline, CDR1 is SGHRS and CDR2 YFSETQ. CDR3 length equals 13 residues. The CDR3 DNA reads as TGCGCCAGCAGCTTGGACGCAAATCAGCCCCAGCATTTT. It encodes CASSLDANQPQHF.

This sequence joins TRBV4-1 and TRBJ2-5, with no clear D. Germline CDR1 and CDR2: MGHRA and YSYEKL. The CDR3 extends over 15 amino acids. Trimming stripped 1 base from V and 4 bases from J, with 13 bases between. CDR3 coding DNA: TGCGCCAGCAGCCAAGTAGGGTCAGGAAGAGAGACCCAGTACTTC. Residues: CASSQVGSGRETQYF.

Written as DNA, the CDR3 is TGTGCCAGCACCAGAGGGGGAACTGAAGCTTTCTTT. This sequence encodes CASTRGGTEAFF. The chain recombines TRBV6-1 with TRBJ1-1, with D possibly being TRBD1 (6 bases). V was shortened by 7 bases and J by 5 bases, with 11 bases between the two germline ends. The CDR3 spans 12 residues. Looked up from germline, CDR1 is MNHNS and CDR2 is SASEGT.

The rearrangement uses TRBV30 and TRBJ1-4; weak D call: TRBD1 (6 bases). The CDR3 consists of 13 residues. Trimming shortened V by 2 bases and J by 6 bases, and 10 bases separated the two germline ends. Germline CDR1 GTSNPN, CDR2 SVGIG (reference sequence). CDR3: CAWSRAGDEKLFF. In DNA, the CDR3 is TGTGCCTGGAGTCGAGCAGGGGATGAAAAACTGTTTTTT.

The rearrangement links TRBV19 to TRBJ2-1; D unclear. Per the germline V gene, CDR1 is LNHDA and CDR2 is SQIVND (reference sequence). The CDR3 consists of 13 residues. Trimming stripped 5 bases from V and 10 bases from J, with 15 bases between. In nucleotides, the CDR3 is TGTGCCAGTAGTGGCAGCATACGCTGGGAGCAGTTCTTC. Protein: CASSGSIRWEQFF.

This chain uses TRBV6-4 with TRBJ2-2; tentatively, D is TRBD2 (6 bases). V gave up 6 bases and J gave up 4 bases, with 15 bases separating them. Germline lookup yields CDR1 MRHNA and CDR2 SNTAGT. There are 15 residues in the CDR3. Here the CDR3 DNA reads TGTGCCAGCAGCGCGGGACTCTCGAGCACCGGGGAGCTGTTTTTT. Residues: CASSAGLSSTGELFF.

The chain couples TRBV2 to TRBJ2-1; D may be TRBD1 (5 bases). Germline V lookup: CDR1 SNHLY, CDR2 FYNNEI. V was shortened by 7 bases and J by 2 bases, with 9 bases between the two germline ends. CDR3 length: 13 residues. The CDR3 here is CASKGPTYNEQFF. DNA for the CDR3: TGTGCCAGCAAGGGGCCGACCTACAATGAGCAGTTCTTC. Full variable domain (missing parts from reference TRBV2 and TRBJ2-1): EPEVTQTPSHQVTQMGQEVILRCVPISNHLYFYWYRQILGQKVEFLVSFYNNEISEKSEIFDDQFSVERPDGSNFTLKIRSTKLEDSAMYFCASKGPTYNEQFFGPGTRLTVL.

As DNA, the CDR3 is TGTGCCTGGAGTGGCCTAGCGGGAGTAGGGGATACGCAGTATTTT. Amino acid sequence: CAWSGLAGVGDTQYF. V and J are TRBV30 and TRBJ2-3; 10 nucleotides agree with TRBD2. The CDR3 is made up of 15 amino acids. Per the germline V gene, CDR1 is GTSNPN and CDR2 is SVGIG (reference sequence). V was pared by 1 base and J by 6 bases, with 7 bases of the junction left unmatched.

This clone was picked up one time. The gene calls are TRBV6-1 and TRBJ1-1; D call uncertain. The CDR3 covers 13 residues. With 2 bases removed from V and 8 bases from J, the gap between germline ends came to 12 bases. CDR1 and CDR2 from the germline V gene are MNHNS and SASEGT. CDR3 in amino acids: CASSETIGWEAFF. The DNA of the CDR3 is TGTGCCAGCAGTGAAACTATTGGGTGGGAAGCTTTCTTT.

The chain links TRBV28 to TRBJ1-4; D call uncertain. The CDR3 covers 15 residues. Germline loops: CDR1 MDHEN, CDR2 SYDVKM. V was trimmed by 5 bases and J by 2 bases, leaving 12 bases between them. The CDR3 bases are TGTGCCAGCAGTATAGCCGGGCAGACTAATGAAAAACTGTTTTTT. It specifies CASSIAGQTNEKLFF.

The chain recombines TRBV6-1 with TRBJ2-5; the D is unclear. The germline V gene has CDR1 MNHNS and CDR2 SASEGT. V lost 2 bases to trimming and J lost 7 bases, with 14 bases between them. The CDR3 consists of 14 residues. CDR3 in amino acids: CASSELGPPRTQYF. The CDR3 DNA reads TGTGCCAGCAGTGAACTCGGCCCTCCGCGGACCCAGTACTTC.

V is TRBV2 and J is TRBJ1-2; 9 bases are shared with TRBD1. The CDR3 contains 14 residues. Germline V lookup: CDR1 SNHLY, CDR2 FYNNEI. Losses at the gene ends were 4 bases for V and 7 bases for J; bases not matched to a gene: 7. DNA for the CDR3: TGTGCCAGCAGTGCACAGGGGGCTGCGGGTGGCTACACCTTC. This codes for CASSAQGAAGGYTF.